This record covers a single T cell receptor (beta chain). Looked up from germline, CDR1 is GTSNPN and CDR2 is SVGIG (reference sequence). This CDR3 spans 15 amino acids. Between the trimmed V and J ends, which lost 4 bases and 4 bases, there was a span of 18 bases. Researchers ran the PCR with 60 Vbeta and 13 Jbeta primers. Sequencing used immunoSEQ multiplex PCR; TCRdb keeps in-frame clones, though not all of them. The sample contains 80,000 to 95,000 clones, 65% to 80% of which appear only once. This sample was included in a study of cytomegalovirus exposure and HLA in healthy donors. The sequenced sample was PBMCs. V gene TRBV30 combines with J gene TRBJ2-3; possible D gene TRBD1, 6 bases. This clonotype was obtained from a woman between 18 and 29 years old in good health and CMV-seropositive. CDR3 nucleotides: TGTGCCTGGACCCCTCGACCACAGGGATCAGATACGCAGTATTTT. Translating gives CAWTPRPQGSDTQYF.